Presented here are 30 T cell receptor beta chains from one specimen sequenced in a study of blood T cell repertoires in COVID-19. The table came from immunoSEQ multiplex PCR; TCRdb's copy has only in-frame clones and leaves some out. The sample has fewer than 250,000 clones; about 91% are singletons. The sequencing sample was made of peripheral blood. The receptors shown here come from a man younger than 40 with acute or convalescent COVID-19.

J is TRBJ1-1 and V is TRBV5-1; D uncertain. Germline V gives CDR1 SGHRS, CDR2 YFSETQ. CDR3 length equals 9 residues. V was clipped by 5 bases and J by 7 bases, with 3 bases between them. The CDR3 region is CASSIEAFF. The CDR3 DNA follows: TGCGCCAGCAGTATTGAAGCTTTCTTT.

The chain employs TRBV6-5 and TRBJ1-1, with D possibly TRBD1 on 5 matching bases. This CDR3 is 13 amino acids long. V lost 2 bases, J lost 5 bases, and 9 bases lay in between. Germline V gene sequence: CDR1 MNHEY, CDR2 SVGAGI. CDR3 amino acids: CASSYTGNTEAFF. In DNA, the CDR3 is TGTGCCAGCAGTTACACAGGCAATACTGAAGCTTTCTTT.

This clone has just a few counts. V usage is TRBV19 and J usage is TRBJ1-6; D is perhaps TRBD1 (5 bases). The CDR3 extends over 17 amino acids. The germline CDR1 and CDR2 sequences are LNHDA and SQIVND (reference sequence). With 2 bases removed from V and 3 bases from J, the gap between germline ends came to 14 bases. CDR3 DNA: TGTGCCAGTAGTATATCCCAAGGAGGGGTCTATAATTCACCCCTCCACTTT. Translating gives CASSISQGGVYNSPLHF.

The J gene is TRBJ2-1, the V gene TRBV5-1; TRBD2 agrees at 11 bases. Per germline, CDR1 SGHRS and CDR2 YFSETQ. CDR3 length: 17 amino acids. Trimming removed 0 bases from V and 11 bases from J; junction bases left unmatched: 13. The CDR3, as DNA: TGCGCCAGCAGCTTGGCCCCACCTAGCGGGAGGCCACCCAAGCAGTTCTTC. Protein sequence: CASSLAPPSGRPPKQFF.

The chain carries TRBV5-6 and TRBJ1-2; no firm D call. Germline V gene lookup returns CDR1 SGHDT and CDR2 YYEEEE. CDR3 length equals 14 residues. The V and J ends lost 5 bases and 10 bases respectively, with 21 bases between them. The CDR3 DNA sequence: TGTGCCAGCAGGACTAGAGCGGTTCTCTCGTTCTACACCTTC. It codes for CASRTRAVLSFYTF.

The gene calls are TRBV27 and TRBJ2-3; TRBD2 aligns across 8 bases. In germline, CDR1 is MNHEY, CDR2 SMNVEV (reference sequence). The V segment lost 3 bases and the J segment 5 bases; nucleotides outside the gene matches: 7. The length of the CDR3 is 15 residues. CDR3: CASSFFAGGRDTQYF. The DNA of the CDR3 is TGTGCCAGCAGTTTCTTTGCGGGGGGCCGAGATACGCAGTATTTT.

This chain uses TRBV5-8 with TRBJ1-1, with 8 bases matching TRBD1. V was pared by 4 bases and J by 4 bases, with 9 bases of the junction left unmatched. The CDR3 runs to 15 residues. Per germline, CDR1 SGHTS and CDR2 YDEGEE. CDR3 in DNA: TGTGCCAGCAGCCGGGGACAGGTCGCGGGCACTGAAGCTTTCTTT. Its translation: CASSRGQVAGTEAFF.

The chain employs TRBV19 and TRBJ1-5; the D gene is possibly TRBD1 (5 bases). CDR1 and CDR2 from the germline V gene are LNHDA and SQIVND (reference sequence). The V end lost 3 bases, the J end lost 9 bases, and 12 bases lay between the germline ends. This CDR3 spans 13 amino acids. CDR3 sequence (DNA): TGTGCCAGTAGTATCCAGGGCCCGGGGCCCCAGCATTTT. Protein: CASSIQGPGPQHF.

This sequence joins TRBV7-2 and TRBJ2-1; 14 positions agree with TRBD2. Germline V lookup: CDR1 SGHTA, CDR2 FQGNSA. The ends lost 5 bases at V and 7 bases at J; junction bases unmatched: 4. The CDR3 runs 15 residues. The CDR3 DNA sequence: TGTGCCAGCAGCGGGACTAGCGGGAGCTATAATGAGCAGTTCTTC. Encoded protein: CASSGTSGSYNEQFF.

The chain couples TRBV6-6 to TRBJ2-7, with D perhaps TRBD2 (6 bases). Trimming removed 6 bases from V and 3 bases from J, with 15 bases in between. In germline, CDR1 is MNHNY, CDR2 SVGAGI (reference sequence). This CDR3 comprises 14 residues. Here the CDR3 DNA reads TGTGCCAGCAGCCCCGGGGGACCTTACTACGAGCAGTACTTC. It specifies CASSPGGPYYEQYF.

J is TRBJ2-5 and V is TRBV7-9; D ambiguous. V shed 1 base and J shed 2 bases, with 17 bases lying between them. CDR3 length equals 17 residues. Germline CDR1 is SEHNR and CDR2 is FQNEAQ (reference sequence). The CDR3 loop reads CASSLERFSTRQETQYF. Written as DNA, the CDR3 is TGTGCCAGCAGCTTAGAACGCTTTAGCACCCGGCAAGAGACCCAGTACTTC.

The chain carries TRBV7-9 and TRBJ2-5; 8 bases match TRBD1. From germline, CDR1 is SEHNR and CDR2 FQNEAQ (reference sequence). The V and J ends lost 4 bases and 5 bases, in that order; junction bases with no gene match: 0. This CDR3 has 12 amino acids. CDR3 in DNA: TGTGCCAGCAGCTACAGGGGGGAGACCCAGTACTTC. Its protein is CASSYRGETQYF.

The rearrangement uses TRBV28 and TRBJ1-2, with D hard to call. Germline CDR1 MDHEN, CDR2 SYDVKM. V was cut by 3 bases and J by 2 bases, with 4 bases left in between. The CDR3 runs 12 residues. The DNA of the CDR3 is TGTGCCAGCAGTTTTAGAAACTATGGCTACACCTTC. This encodes CASSFRNYGYTF.

V gene TRBV28 combines with J gene TRBJ1-5; weak D call: TRBD1 (6 bases). CDR1 and CDR2 from the germline V gene are MDHEN and SYDVKM. The CDR3 has 15 amino acids. V was shortened by 5 bases and J by 0 bases, with 11 bases between the two germline ends. The CDR3 nucleotides read TGTGCCAGCAGTCCTCAGGGGTATAGCAATCAGCCCCAGCATTTT. This gives the protein CASSPQGYSNQPQHF.

The rearrangement uses TRBV3-1 (or the pseudogene TRBV3-2) and TRBJ2-3; 7 bases map to TRBD1. CDR1 LGHDT and CDR2 YNNKEL come from the germline V gene (reference sequence). CDR3 size: 12 residues. The trim removed 1 base at V and 10 bases at J, leaving 2 bases unmatched. CDR3 amino acids: CASSQVGGSQYF. The CDR3 nucleotides read TGTGCCAGCAGCCAAGTAGGGGGCTCGCAGTATTTT.

This chain connects TRBV6-1 to TRBJ1-6; D is perhaps TRBD1 (5 bases). This CDR3 comprises 14 residues. Germline loops: CDR1 MNHNS, CDR2 SASEGT. V was trimmed by 2 bases and J by 9 bases, leaving 11 bases between them. The CDR3 region has the DNA TGTGCCAGCAGTGAACACTTTACAGGTTCACCCCTCCACTTT. This sequence encodes CASSEHFTGSPLHF.

This chain joins TRBV28 and TRBJ2-1; D gene unclear. CDR1 and CDR2 (germline): MDHEN, SYDVKM. CDR3 length: 10 residues. V was clipped by 4 bases and J by 10 bases, with 5 bases between them. The CDR3 nucleotides are TGTGCCAGCAGTTCATTCGAGCAGTTCTTC. Its translation is CASSSFEQFF.

This sequence joins TRBV11-3 and TRBJ2-2; D call uncertain. V lost 0 bases to trimming and J lost 6 bases, with 8 bases between them. This CDR3 spans 14 amino acids. Germline assignment: CDR1 SGHNT and CDR2 YENEEA. The CDR3 nucleotides are TGTGCCAGCAGCTTAGATCCCCTATCCGGGGAGCTGTTTTTT. Its translation is CASSLDPLSGELFF.

The chain carries TRBV29-1 and TRBJ2-3; 9 bases line up with TRBD1. CDR3 length: 14 residues. J was trimmed by 6 bases and V by 6 bases; bases with no gene match: 10. Germline V gives CDR1 SQVTM, CDR2 ANQGSEA. The CDR3 spells CSVGGTGPRDTQYF. CDR3 coding DNA: TGCAGCGTGGGGGGGACAGGGCCGAGGGATACGCAGTATTTT.

This clone was found a few times. The chain couples TRBV2 to TRBJ2-5; a weak D match, TRBD2 (5 bases). V shed 10 bases and J shed 7 bases, with 10 bases lying between them. Germline-derived CDR1 and CDR2 are SNHLY and FYNNEI. There are 10 residues in the CDR3. DNA of the CDR3: TGTGCCACTCAAGGGAGGACCCAGTACTTC. It specifies CATQGRTQYF.

V usage is TRBV30 and J usage is TRBJ2-1; a possible D gene is TRBD1 (7 bases). Germline V gene data show CDR1 as GTSNPN and CDR2 as SVGIG (reference sequence). V lost 5 bases to trimming and J lost 8 bases, with 19 bases between them. This CDR3 is built from 14 residues. The CDR3 is CAWGRMTGRHEQFF. Written as DNA, the CDR3 is TGTGCCTGGGGTCGAATGACAGGGAGGCATGAGCAGTTCTTC.

The V gene is TRBV4-1, the J gene TRBJ2-7; D is perhaps TRBD1 (6 bases). V was shortened by 0 bases and J by 2 bases, with 11 bases between the two germline ends. The CDR3 is 15 amino acids. Germline CDR1 MGHRA, CDR2 YSYEKL. The CDR3, as DNA: TGCGCCAGCAGCCAAGAACCAGGGGCCACCTACGAGCAGTACTTC. Translating it yields CASSQEPGATYEQYF.

The chain recombines TRBV5-1 with TRBJ2-1; the D gene is possibly TRBD2 (6 bases). The CDR3 contains 17 residues. V was shortened by 4 bases and J by 2 bases, with 19 bases between the two germline ends. In germline, CDR1 is SGHRS, CDR2 YFSETQ. The CDR3 reads CASSTTNLAFAYNEQFF. The CDR3 DNA reads TGCGCCAGCAGCACCACAAACCTAGCGTTCGCCTACAATGAGCAGTTCTTC.

V and J are TRBV6-5 and TRBJ1-2; TRBD1 might be the D (6 bases). The germline CDR1 and CDR2 sequences are MNHEY and SVGAGI. The CDR3 has 15 amino acids. V was trimmed by 8 bases and J by 3 bases, leaving 19 bases between them. The CDR3: CASRVRGKVDYGYTF. DNA for the CDR3: TGTGCCAGCCGCGTGAGGGGGAAGGTGGACTATGGCTACACCTTC.

The chain uses TRBV5-6 and TRBJ2-4; TRBD2 might be the D (5 bases). Germline lookup yields CDR1 SGHDT and CDR2 YYEEEE. The CDR3 totals 15 residues. V gave up 5 bases and J gave up 0 bases, with 12 bases separating them. CDR3 amino acids: CASRSLALAKNIQYF. In DNA form, the CDR3 reads TGTGCCAGCAGATCGCTAGCTCTAGCCAAAAACATTCAGTACTTC.

With respect to this clone: A read error may account for a junction end that differs from germline. J is TRBJ2-2 and V is TRBV7-7; 8 bases fit TRBD1. The CDR3 runs to 16 residues. In germline, CDR1 is SSHAT, CDR2 FNYEAQ (reference sequence). The CDR3: CASSSYRGGQAGELFF. The CDR3 nucleotides read TGTGCTAGCAGCTCGTATCGTGGGGGACAGGCCGGGGAGCTGTTTTTT. The full variable domain, with the rest looked up from reference TRBV7-7 and TRBJ2-2, is GAGVSQSPRYKVTKRGQDVTLRCDPISSHATLYWYQQALGQGPEFLTYFNYEAQPDKSGLPSDRFSAERPEGSISTLTIQRTEQRDSAMYRCASSSYRGGQAGELFFGEGSRLTVL.

The gene calls are TRBV5-5 and TRBJ1-6, with 9 bases fitting TRBD1. The CDR3 totals 16 residues. Germline CDR1 is SGHKS and CDR2 is YYEKEE (reference sequence). After removal of 0 bases from V and 5 bases from J, the junction contained 3 bases not matched to a gene. This CDR3 reads CASSLGDRANNSPLHF. The CDR3 nucleotides read TGTGCCAGCAGCTTGGGGGACAGGGCGAATAATTCACCCCTCCACTTT.

A single count supports this clone. The V gene is TRBV27, the J gene TRBJ2-2, with TRBD2 identical over 10 bases. The CDR3 has 17 residues. The V gene end was trimmed by 5 bases and the J gene end by 1 base; junction bases not matched to a gene: 7. Germline V gene sequence: CDR1 MNHEY, CDR2 SMNVEV (reference sequence). This CDR3 reads CASSPPIAGGNTGELFF. The CDR3, as DNA: TGTGCCAGCAGTCCCCCTATAGCGGGAGGGAACACCGGGGAGCTGTTTTTT.

CDR3 in amino acids: CASSRDRVRTGELFF. The CDR3 DNA reads TGTGCCAGCAGTCGGGACAGGGTTCGCACCGGGGAGCTGTTTTTT. The chain joins TRBV28 to TRBJ2-2; 9 bases are shared with TRBD1. J lost 4 bases, V lost 5 bases, and 5 bases had no gene match. Germline V gene data show CDR1 as MDHEN and CDR2 as SYDVKM. The CDR3 length is 15 residues.

This chain joins TRBV12-5 and TRBJ1-5, with D possibly being TRBD1 (6 bases). Trimming removed 1 base from V and 7 bases from J, with 8 bases in between. This CDR3 contains 13 residues. Germline V gene sequence: CDR1 LGHNT, CDR2 FRNRAP. The CDR3: CASGLDRDQPQHF. The CDR3 DNA reads as TGTGCTAGTGGTTTGGACAGGGACCAGCCCCAGCATTTT.